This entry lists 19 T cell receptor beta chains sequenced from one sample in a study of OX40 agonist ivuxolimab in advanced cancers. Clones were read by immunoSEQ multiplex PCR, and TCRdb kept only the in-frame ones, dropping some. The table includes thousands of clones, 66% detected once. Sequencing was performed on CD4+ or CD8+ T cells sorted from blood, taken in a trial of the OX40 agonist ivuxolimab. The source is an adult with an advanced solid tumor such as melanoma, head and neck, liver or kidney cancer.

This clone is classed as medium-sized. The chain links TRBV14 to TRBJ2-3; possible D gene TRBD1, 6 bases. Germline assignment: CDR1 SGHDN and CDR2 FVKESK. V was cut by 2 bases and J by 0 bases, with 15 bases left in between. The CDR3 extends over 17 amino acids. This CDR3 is CASSQIADSTSTDTQYF. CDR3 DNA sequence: TGTGCCAGCAGCCAAATCGCGGACAGCACTAGCACAGATACGCAGTATTTT.

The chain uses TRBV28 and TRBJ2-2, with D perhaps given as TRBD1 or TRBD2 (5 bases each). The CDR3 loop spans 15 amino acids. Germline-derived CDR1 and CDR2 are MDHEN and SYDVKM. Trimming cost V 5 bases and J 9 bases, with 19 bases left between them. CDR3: CASSPLGTYVRELFF. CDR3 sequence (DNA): TGTGCCAGCAGTCCACTAGGGACCTACGTAAGGGAGCTGTTTTTT.

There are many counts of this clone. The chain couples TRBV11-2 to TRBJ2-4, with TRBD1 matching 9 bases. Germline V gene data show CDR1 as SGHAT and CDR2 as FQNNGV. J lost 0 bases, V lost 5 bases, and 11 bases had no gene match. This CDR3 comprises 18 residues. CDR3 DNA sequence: TGTGCCAGCAGCCAATCCTCTGGGACAGGGCTAGCCAAAAACATTCAGTACTTC. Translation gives CASSQSSGTGLAKNIQYF.

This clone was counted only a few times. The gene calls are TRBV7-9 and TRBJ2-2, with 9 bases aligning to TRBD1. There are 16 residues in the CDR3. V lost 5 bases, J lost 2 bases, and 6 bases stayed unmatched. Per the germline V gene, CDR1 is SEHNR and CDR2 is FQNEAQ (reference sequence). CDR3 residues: CASSPTGGANTGELFF. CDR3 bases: TGTGCCAGCAGCCCCACAGGGGGCGCCAACACCGGGGAGCTGTTTTTT.

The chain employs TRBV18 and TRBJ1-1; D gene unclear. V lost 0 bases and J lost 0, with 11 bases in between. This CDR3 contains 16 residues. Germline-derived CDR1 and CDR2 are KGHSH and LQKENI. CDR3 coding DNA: TGTGCCAGCTCACCACCGCCAGTTCCCATGAACACTGAAGCTTTCTTT. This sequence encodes CASSPPPVPMNTEAFF.

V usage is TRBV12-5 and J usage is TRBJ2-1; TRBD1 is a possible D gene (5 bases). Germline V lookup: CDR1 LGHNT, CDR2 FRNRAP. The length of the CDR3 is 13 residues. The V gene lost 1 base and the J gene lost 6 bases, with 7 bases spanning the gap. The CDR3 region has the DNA TGTGCTAGTGGTTTGGGGACACCCAATGAGCAGTTCTTC. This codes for CASGLGTPNEQFF.

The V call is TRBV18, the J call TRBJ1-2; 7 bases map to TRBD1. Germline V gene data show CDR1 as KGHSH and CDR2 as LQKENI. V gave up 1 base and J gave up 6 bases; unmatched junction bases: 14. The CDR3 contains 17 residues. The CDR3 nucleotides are TGTGCCAGCTCACCACGACAGGGAGATCCCCCATACCATGGCTACACCTTC. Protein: CASSPRQGDPPYHGYTF. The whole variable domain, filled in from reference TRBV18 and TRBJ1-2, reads NAGVMQNPRHLVRRRGQEARLRCSPMKGHSHVYWYRQLPEEGLKFMVYLQKENIIDESGMPKERFSAEFPKEGPSILRIQQVVRGDSAAYFCASSPRQGDPPYHGYTFGSGTRLTVV.

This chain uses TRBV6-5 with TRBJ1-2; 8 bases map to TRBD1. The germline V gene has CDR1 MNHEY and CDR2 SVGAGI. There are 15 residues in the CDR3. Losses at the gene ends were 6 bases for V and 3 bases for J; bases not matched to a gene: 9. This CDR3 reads CASSAQGGSYYGYTF. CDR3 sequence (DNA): TGTGCCAGCAGCGCACAGGGGGGGAGCTACTATGGCTACACCTTC.

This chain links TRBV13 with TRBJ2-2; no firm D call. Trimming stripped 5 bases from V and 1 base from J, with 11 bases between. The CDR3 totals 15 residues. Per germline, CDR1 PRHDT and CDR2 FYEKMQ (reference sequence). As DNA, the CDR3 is TGTGCCAGCAGCCCCCCTTCGGGGAACACCGGGGAGCTGTTTTTT. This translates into CASSPPSGNTGELFF.

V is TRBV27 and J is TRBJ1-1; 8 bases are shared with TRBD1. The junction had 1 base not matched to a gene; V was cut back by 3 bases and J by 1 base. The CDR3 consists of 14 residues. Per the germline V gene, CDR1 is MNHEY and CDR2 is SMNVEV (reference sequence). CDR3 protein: CASSFGQGNTEAFF. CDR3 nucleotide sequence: TGTGCCAGCAGTTTCGGACAGGGGAACACTGAAGCTTTCTTT.

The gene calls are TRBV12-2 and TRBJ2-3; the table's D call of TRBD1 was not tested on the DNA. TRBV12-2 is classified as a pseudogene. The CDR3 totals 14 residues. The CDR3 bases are TGTGCAAGTAAACCGGGACACTACACAGATACGCAGTATTTT. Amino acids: CASKPGHYTDTQYF.

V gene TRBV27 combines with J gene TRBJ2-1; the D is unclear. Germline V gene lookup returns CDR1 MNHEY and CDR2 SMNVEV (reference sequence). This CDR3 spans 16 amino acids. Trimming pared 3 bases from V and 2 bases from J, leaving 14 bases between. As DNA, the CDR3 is TGTGCCAGCAGTTTTGGCGTTAGCCTCCCCTACAATGAGCAGTTCTTC. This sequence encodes CASSFGVSLPYNEQFF.

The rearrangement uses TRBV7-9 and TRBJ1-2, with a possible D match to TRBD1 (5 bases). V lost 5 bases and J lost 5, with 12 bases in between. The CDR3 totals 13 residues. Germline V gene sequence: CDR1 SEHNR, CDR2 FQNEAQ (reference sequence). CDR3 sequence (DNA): TGTGCCAGCAGCCGGGGGGTAGCATATGGCTACACCTTC. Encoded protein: CASSRGVAYGYTF.

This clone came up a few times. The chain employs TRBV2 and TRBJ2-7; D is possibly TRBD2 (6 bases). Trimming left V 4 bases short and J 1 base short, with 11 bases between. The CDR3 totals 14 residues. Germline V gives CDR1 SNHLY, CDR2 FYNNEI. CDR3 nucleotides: TGTGCCAGCAGTGCCCGGGGGAGTTCCTACGAGCAGTACTTC. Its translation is CASSARGSSYEQYF.

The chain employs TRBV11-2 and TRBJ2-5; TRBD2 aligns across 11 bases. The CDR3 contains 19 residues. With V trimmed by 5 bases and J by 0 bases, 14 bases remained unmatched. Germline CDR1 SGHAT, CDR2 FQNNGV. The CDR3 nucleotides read TGTGCCAGCAGCGTGACTAGCGGGACAAGTGGGGCGTACCAAGAGACCCAGTACTTC. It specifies CASSVTSGTSGAYQETQYF.

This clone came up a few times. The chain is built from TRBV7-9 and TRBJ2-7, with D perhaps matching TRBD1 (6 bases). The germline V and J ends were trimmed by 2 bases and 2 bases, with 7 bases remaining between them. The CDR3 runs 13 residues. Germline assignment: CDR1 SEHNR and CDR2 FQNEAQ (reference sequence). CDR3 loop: CASSLKGAYEQYF. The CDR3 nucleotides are TGTGCCAGCAGCTTAAAGGGGGCCTACGAGCAGTACTTC.

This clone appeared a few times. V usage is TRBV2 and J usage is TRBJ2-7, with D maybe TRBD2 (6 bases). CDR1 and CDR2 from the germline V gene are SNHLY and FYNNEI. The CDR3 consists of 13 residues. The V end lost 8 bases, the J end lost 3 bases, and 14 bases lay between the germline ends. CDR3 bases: TGTGCCAGCGCTCTAGCGTTATACTACGAGCAGTACTTC. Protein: CASALALYYEQYF.

CDR3 DNA: TGCGCCAGCAGCTTGGCCATGGGGGGCCACTCCTACGAGCAGTACTTC. It yields the protein CASSLAMGGHSYEQYF. This sequence joins TRBV5-1 and TRBJ2-7, with D perhaps being TRBD1 or TRBD2 (6 bases each). The CDR3 contains 16 residues. The ends were cut back, 0 bases at V and 0 bases at J, with 13 bases in the middle. CDR1 is SGHRS, CDR2 YFSETQ, per germline.

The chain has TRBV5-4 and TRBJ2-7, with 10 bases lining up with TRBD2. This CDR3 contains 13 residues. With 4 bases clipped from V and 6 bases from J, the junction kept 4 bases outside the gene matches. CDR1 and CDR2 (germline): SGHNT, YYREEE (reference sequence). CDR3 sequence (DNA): TGTGCCAGCAGCAGCGGGAGGGAGTTCGAGCAGTACTTC. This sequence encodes CASSSGREFEQYF.